The text below deals with one TCR beta chain. This clone showed up just once. The specificity of this receptor is unknown. Qualities for individual bases were not recorded, and no much larger clone is one base off. The data were taken from a study of blood T cell repertoires in COVID-19 (dated by TCRdb to 2018 to 2020). At the level of the whole study: Samples covering the acute and convalescent phases of COVID-19 were provided by collaborators in the United States, Italy and Spain. The repertoires were released in a freely available public database intended as a resource for research on the immune response to SARS-CoV-2. HLA class I and class II types, where available, came from metadata supplied by the sample provider rather than from assay-based typing. The prospective study material was composed of cDNA or gDNA derived from T cells, B-cell-depleted T cells, or PBMCs. The sample metadata nearly always contained a de-identified subject ID, COVID-19 status, age in years and sex. The samples were drawn from the first 160 participants of the ongoing ImmuneRACE study and from 950 to 1,500 subjects provided by 6 global collaborators. Deeply sampled blood TCRbeta repertoires from subjects exposed to, actively infected with, or recovered from COVID-19 were included in the dataset. What the study reported, not specific to this receptor: The quantity of clinical and demographic metadata differed by source and by participant and was supplied without curation.

At one collaborating source in Seattle, patients were enrolled during active infection and were followed longitudinally through the course of disease. Each collaborating institution followed its own protocols to collect whole blood in K2EDTA tubes. For TCRbeta analysis, collaborators shipped samples in one of three forms: frozen whole blood, isolated PBMCs, or DNA extracted from either of those sample types. TCRbeta CDR3 regions were amplified from genomic DNA using the immunoSEQ Assay, a bias-controlled multiplex PCR. The authors' pipeline ran thus. Nucleated cell counts per sample were estimated from amplification of reference gene primers within the assay. To quantify the absolute abundance of each unique TCRbeta CDR3 rearrangement, sequence reads were collapsed and filtered. For each sample, productive Simpson clonality was calculated as the square root of Simpson's diversity index across productive rearrangements. TCRdb mirrors the immuneACCESS table, restricted to in-frame sequences. Some clones are absent from its copies; in checked studies, under half trace to an unresolved V gene, and the reason for the others is unknown. That table gives V, J and clone size, and the DNA gave D and trimming. For this sample there are about 88,000 clones; roughly 87% appear just once. Of the sample, around 17% falls within the top ten clones.

Deletion took 2 bases off V and 9 bases off J, with a span of 11 bases between the germline ends. The germline V gene (reference sequence) provides CDR1 GTSNPN and CDR2 SVGIG. Including cysteine and phenylalanine, the CDR3 has 13 amino acids. CDR3 DNA is the only sequence kept; it has 39 bases, read in frame from the first base. The sample was peripheral blood. This receptor was identified in a woman in her sixties with COVID-19, enrolled during active disease. The chain is made from TRBV30 and TRBJ1-6, with the D gene uncertain. The CDR3 region has the sequence CAWSRKEGSPLHF. The nucleotide sequence reads as follows: TGTGCCTGGAGTCGAAAAGAGGGTTCACCCCTCCACTTT.